Listed below are T cell receptor beta chains from one sample, sequenced in a study of blood T cells in healthy people across ages. TCRdb recomputed calls from the 5' RACE reads with MiXCR, one row per CDR3 protein. The data contain 700,000 to 850,000 distinct CDR3 sequences, 50% to 65% of them singletons. Specimen: blood. Every receptor here comes from an elderly man in good health. Both conserved end residues are part of each CDR3. D genes are given only for firm matches. Rows give clone size only sometimes, using once, few, many, or a class for an expanded clone.

V gene	J gene	D gene	clone size	CDR3 protein	CDR3 DNA
TRBV29-1	TRBJ2-7	TRBD1	-	CSASQGPQGLYEQYF	TGCAGCGCCTCACAGGGGCCCCAGGGGTTGTACGAGCAGTACTTC
TRBV6-6	TRBJ2-1	-	-	CASTKAGFPNEQFF	TGTGCCAGCACTAAAGCTGGTTTCCCCAATGAGCAGTTCTTC
TRBV6-6	TRBJ2-2	-	-	CASSYSNLLSSLFF	TGTGCCAGCAGTTACTCGAATCTCCTGTCCTCGCTGTTTTTT
TRBV24-1	TRBJ2-1	TRBD1	few	CATSDRRQGTYNEQFF	TGTGCCACCAGTGATCGCCGACAGGGAACCTACAATGAGCAGTTCTTC
TRBV6-5	TRBJ1-1	-	-	CASSYGRDTKAFF	TGTGCCAGCAGTTACGGCAGGGACACTAAAGCTTTCTTT
TRBV5-1	TRBJ2-5	-	-	CASSFPTVQQETQYF	TGCGCCAGCAGCTTTCCAACGGTACAGCAAGAGACCCAGTACTTC
TRBV7-2	TRBJ1-2	-	-	CASSFTGSQGGYTF	TGTGCCAGCAGCTTCACCGGGAGTCAGGGTGGCTACACCTTC
TRBV20-1	TRBJ2-7	TRBD2	few	CSAREKTSSSPYEQYF	TGCAGTGCTAGAGAGAAGACTAGCTCATCGCCCTACGAGCAGTACTTC
TRBV12-3/TRBV12-4	TRBJ2-5	TRBD2	-	CASSFGTSGREETQYF	TGTGCCAGCAGTTTCGGGACTAGCGGGAGGGAGGAGACCCAGTACTTC
TRBV11-1	TRBJ2-7	TRBD1	-	CASSRDSAAYEQYF	TGTGCCAGCAGCCGGGACAGTGCCGCTTACGAGCAGTACTTC
TRBV2	TRBJ2-3	TRBD2	-	CASRETSGRAPRTDTQYF	TGTGCCAGCAGAGAGACTAGCGGGAGGGCCCCAAGGACAGATACGCAGTATTTT
TRBV6-5	TRBJ2-7	-	-	CASSAPTSYEQYF	TGTGCCAGCAGTGCACCGACCAGCTACGAGCAGTACTTC
TRBV20-1	TRBJ2-7	-	few	CSPEDTRGSYEQYF	TGCAGTCCTGAAGATACCAGAGGGTCCTACGAGCAGTACTTC
TRBV9	TRBJ2-7	TRBD1	-	CASSVAGTGVNEQYF	TGTGCCAGCAGCGTTGCTGGGACAGGGGTGAACGAGCAGTACTTC
TRBV30	TRBJ2-3	-	-	CAWSQRAKGHRDAYF	TGTGCCTGGAGTCAACGAGCGAAGGGACACAGAGACGCGTATTTT
TRBV11-2	TRBJ2-7	-	-	CASSSRLGQSYNEQYF	TGTGCCAGCAGCTCCCGTCTGGGACAATCCTACAATGAGCAGTACTTC
TRBV12-3/TRBV12-4	TRBJ2-1	-	-	CASSSGAPQGEQFF	TGTGCCAGCAGTTCCGGGGCCCCGCAGGGTGAGCAGTTCTTC
TRBV28	TRBJ2-3	TRBD2	-	CASSVPGLAGAADTQYF	TGTGCCAGCAGTGTACCGGGACTAGCGGGGGCCGCAGATACGCAGTATTTT
TRBV9	TRBJ1-6	TRBD1	few	CASSARDRGRMGDSPLHF	TGTGCCAGTTCAGCACGGGACAGGGGGCGAATGGGGGATTCACCCCTCCACTTT
TRBV7-9	TRBJ2-7	-	-	CASSPPGPGTYEQYF	TGTGCCAGCAGCCCCCCCGGACCAGGCACCTACGAGCAGTACTTC
TRBV6-2/TRBV6-3	TRBJ2-3	-	-	CASSYSYQWGHRYAYF	TGTGCCAGCAGTTACAGCTACCAGTGGGGGCACAGATACGCGTATTTT
TRBV6-5	TRBJ1-2	-	-	CASSYGGGASGGGGYTF	TGTGCCAGCAGTTACGGCGGTGGGGCAAGCGGGGGCGGTGGCTACACCTTC
TRBV24-1	TRBJ2-3	-	-	CATSDLTGNTDTQYF	TGTGCCACCAGTGATTTGACAGGGAACACAGATACGCAGTATTTT
TRBV20-1	TRBJ2-7	-	-	CSAERVGSYEQYF	TGCAGTGCTGAGCGAGTAGGCTCCTACGAGCAGTACTTC
TRBV7-8	TRBJ2-5	TRBD1	-	CASSAGTVQETQYF	TGTGCCAGCAGCGCCGGGACAGTTCAAGAGACCCAGTACTTC
TRBV10-3	TRBJ1-1	TRBD1	-	CAIRPDRGGMNTEAFF	TGTGCCATCAGGCCGGACAGGGGAGGGATGAACACTGAAGCTTTCTTT
TRBV9	TRBJ2-1	-	-	CASSVASRSYNEQFF	TGTGCCAGCAGCGTAGCTAGCAGGAGCTACAATGAGCAGTTCTTC
TRBV20-1	TRBJ2-7	-	-	CSARDINRESSYEQYF	TGCAGTGCTAGAGATATAAACAGGGAGAGCTCCTACGAGCAGTACTTC
TRBV6-5	TRBJ2-7	-	-	CASSYSGGITYEQYF	TGTGCCAGCAGTTACTCAGGAGGGATCACCTACGAGCAGTACTTC
TRBV6-5	TRBJ1-2	TRBD1	few	CATGQDPYGYTF	TGTGCCACGGGACAGGACCCCTATGGCTACACCTTC
TRBV10-3	TRBJ2-1	-	many	CAISGPGPPNEQFF	TGTGCCATCAGTGGCCCGGGACCCCCCAATGAGCAGTTCTTC
TRBV6-6	TRBJ1-2	TRBD1	-	CASSRQGIGYGYTF	TGTGCCAGCAGCCGACAGGGGATCGGGTATGGCTACACCTTC
TRBV4-1	TRBJ2-1	-	-	CASSQDLGGFNTEQFF	TGCGCCAGCAGCCAAGACCTTGGCGGGTTTAATACTGAGCAGTTCTTC
TRBV29-1	TRBJ1-2	-	few	CSVEDSGYYGYTF	TGCAGCGTTGAAGATTCCGGGTATTATGGCTACACCTTC
TRBV24-1	TRBJ2-5	-	few	CATRDLQETQYF	TGTGCCACGCGGGACTTGCAAGAGACCCAGTACTTC
TRBV19	TRBJ2-7	TRBD1	-	CASGTRTGQIISYEQYF	TGTGCCAGTGGGACGCGGACAGGCCAAATTATCTCCTACGAGCAGTACTTC
TRBV24-1	TRBJ1-3	-	-	CATRDSGNTIYF	TGTGCCACCAGAGACTCTGGAAACACCATATATTTT
TRBV10-3	TRBJ2-1	-	-	CAISVVGVGYNEQFF	TGTGCCATCAGTGTAGTAGGGGTTGGCTACAATGAGCAGTTCTTC
TRBV12-3/TRBV12-4	TRBJ2-5	TRBD1	once	CASTDRGDQETQYF	TGTGCCAGCACCGACAGGGGGGACCAAGAGACCCAGTACTTC